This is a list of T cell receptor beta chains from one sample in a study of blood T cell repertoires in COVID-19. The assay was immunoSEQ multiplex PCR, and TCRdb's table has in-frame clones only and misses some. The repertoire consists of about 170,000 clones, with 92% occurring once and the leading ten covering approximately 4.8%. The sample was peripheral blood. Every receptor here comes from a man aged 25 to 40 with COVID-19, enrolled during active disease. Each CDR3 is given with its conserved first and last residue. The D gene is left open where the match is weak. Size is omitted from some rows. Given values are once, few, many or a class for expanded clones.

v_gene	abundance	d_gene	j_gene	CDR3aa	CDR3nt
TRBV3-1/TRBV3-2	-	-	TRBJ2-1	CASSQWGESRNEQFF	TGTGCCAGCAGCCAATGGGGGGAATCCCGCAATGAGCAGTTCTTC
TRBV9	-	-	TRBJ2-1	CASSVGLSRDEQFF	TGTGCCAGCAGCGTAGGTCTATCCAGGGATGAGCAGTTCTTC
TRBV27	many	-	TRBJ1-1	CASSHRSGSDEAFF	TGTGCCAGCAGTCACCGTTCAGGGTCCGATGAAGCTTTCTTT
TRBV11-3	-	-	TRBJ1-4	CASSLGQNGKLFF	TGTGCCAGCAGCTTAGGACAGAACGGAAAACTGTTTTTT
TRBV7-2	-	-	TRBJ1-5	CASTLGGSQPQHF	TGTGCCAGCACCTTGGGGGGTAGTCAGCCCCAGCATTTT
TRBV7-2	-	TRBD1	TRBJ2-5	CASTYRRTGTGEETQYF	TGTGCCAGCACCTATAGGAGGACAGGGACAGGGGAAGAGACCCAGTACTTC
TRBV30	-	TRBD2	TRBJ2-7	CARSGGLAGVAEQYF	TGTGCCCGCTCAGGGGGACTAGCGGGAGTTGCCGAGCAGTACTTC
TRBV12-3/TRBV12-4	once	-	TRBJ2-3	CASSLQAVDTQYF	TGTGCCAGCAGTTTGCAGGCCGTGGATACGCAGTATTTT
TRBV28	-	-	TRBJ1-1	CASSSSPTYEAFF	TGTGCCAGCAGTTCATCCCCCACATATGAAGCTTTCTTT
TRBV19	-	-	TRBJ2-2	CASTGPGTNTGELFF	TGTGCCAGTACTGGGCCGGGGACGAACACCGGGGAGCTGTTTTTT
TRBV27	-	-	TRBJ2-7	CASSLKGAHEQYF	TGTGCCAGCAGTTTAAAAGGGGCCCACGAGCAGTACTTC
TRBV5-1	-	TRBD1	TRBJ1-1	CASSSDLTGAIGTEAFF	TGCGCCAGCAGCTCGGACTTGACAGGGGCGATAGGGACTGAAGCTTTCTTT
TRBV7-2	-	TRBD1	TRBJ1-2	CASSSVTGTGYGYTF	TGTGCCAGCAGCTCCGTAACCGGGACAGGGTACGGCTACACCTTC
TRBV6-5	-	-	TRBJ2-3	CASSYSSGGSDTQYF	TGTGCCAGCAGTTACTCGTCCGGAGGGTCAGATACGCAGTATTTT
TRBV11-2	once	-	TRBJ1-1	CASSPANIYRRVPTEAFF	TGTGCCAGCAGCCCGGCAAATATCTACAGGAGGGTTCCCACTGAAGCTTTCTTT
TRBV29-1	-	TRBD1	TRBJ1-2	CSALTGGLPGYGYTF	TGCAGCGCTCTGACAGGGGGCCTCCCCGGCTATGGCTACACCTTC
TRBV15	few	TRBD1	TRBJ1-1	CATSRIPGGTEAFF	TGTGCCACCAGCAGAATCCCAGGGGGCACTGAAGCTTTCTTT